This T cell receptor beta chain is from a study of blood T cells in healthy people across ages. Study outcomes and limitations: Per million T cells, TCR beta diversity dropped about linearly as age rose.

Combining a sample-barcoded 5' primer with a J-beta primer mix, a second PCR ran for about 7 to 12 cycles. In TCRdb, the 5' RACE reads were re-called with MiXCR into one record per CDR3 protein. The sample carries about 2 million distinct CDR3 sequences, around 50% recorded once. Germline-derived CDR1 and CDR2 are SGHTA and FQGNSA. The CDR3 has 10 residues. To note about this clonotype: The antigen is unknown. This may arise from a read error, as a much more abundant clone is one base away.

Sequenced input: blood. The chain carries TRBV7-2 and TRBJ2-1; D gene uncertain. The TCR comes from a woman aged 40 to 50 in good health. The CDR3 DNA is TGTGCCAGCAGCTTATATGATCAGTTCTTC. Translated: CASSLYDQFF.